The clone carrying this TCR beta chain was recorded once. This sample was taken from a study of shared clonotypes between healthy human individuals. Generated by immunoSEQ multiplex PCR, the TCRdb table keeps only in-frame clones and is missing some. The sample lists about 2.4 million clones; more than 85% were seen once. From germline, CDR1 is MNHEY and CDR2 SVGAGI. The junction had 8 bases not matched to a gene; V was cut back by 5 bases and J by 8 bases. This CDR3 region has 14 residues. Sequencing was carried out using naive CD4+ T cells from PBMCs. The subset is: CD45RA+ positively selected. This rearrangement joins TRBV6-5 to TRBJ1-2, with 10 bases lining up with TRBD1. The origin of this receptor is a man aged 18 to 30 in good health. Some clones in this sample may be carry-over from other donors' samples. The CDR3 here is CASSQGTGVIGYTF. DNA of the CDR3: TGTGCCAGCAGTCAAGGGACAGGGGTGATCGGCTACACCTTC.